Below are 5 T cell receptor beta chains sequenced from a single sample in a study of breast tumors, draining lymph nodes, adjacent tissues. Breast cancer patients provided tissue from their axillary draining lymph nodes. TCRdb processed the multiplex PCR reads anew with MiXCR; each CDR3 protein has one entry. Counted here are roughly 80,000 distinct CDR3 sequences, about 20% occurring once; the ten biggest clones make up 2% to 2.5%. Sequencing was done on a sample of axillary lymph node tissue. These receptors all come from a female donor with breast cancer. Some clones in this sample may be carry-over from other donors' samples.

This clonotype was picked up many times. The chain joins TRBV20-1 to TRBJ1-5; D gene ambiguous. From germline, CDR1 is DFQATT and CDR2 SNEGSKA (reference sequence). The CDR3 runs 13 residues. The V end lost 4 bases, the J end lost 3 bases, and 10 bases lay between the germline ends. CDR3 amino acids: CSAIRQFNQPQHF. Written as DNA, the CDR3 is TGCAGTGCTATTCGCCAGTTCAATCAGCCCCAGCATTTT.

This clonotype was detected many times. The CDR3 DNA sequence: TGCAGTGCTCCCAGGACTAGCGGGAGCCCCCAAGAGACCCAGTACTTC. This gives the protein CSAPRTSGSPQETQYF. This sequence joins TRBV20-1 and TRBJ2-5, with TRBD2 matching over 13 bases. CDR1 and CDR2 from the germline V gene are DFQATT and SNEGSKA (reference sequence). Trimming at V came to 5 bases and at J to 1 base, leaving 7 bases not matched to a gene. The CDR3 has 16 residues.

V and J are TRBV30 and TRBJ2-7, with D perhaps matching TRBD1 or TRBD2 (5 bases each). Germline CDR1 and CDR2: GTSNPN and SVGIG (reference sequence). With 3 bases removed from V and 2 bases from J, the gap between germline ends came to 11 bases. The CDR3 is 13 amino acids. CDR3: CAWSSGPPYEQYF. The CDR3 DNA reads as TGTGCCTGGAGCTCGGGGCCTCCCTACGAGCAGTACTTC.

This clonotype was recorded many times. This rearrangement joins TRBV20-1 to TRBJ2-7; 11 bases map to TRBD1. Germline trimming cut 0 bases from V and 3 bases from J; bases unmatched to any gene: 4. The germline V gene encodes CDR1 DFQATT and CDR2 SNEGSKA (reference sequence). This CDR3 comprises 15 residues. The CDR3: CSARDGQGADYEQYF. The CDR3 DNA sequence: TGCAGTGCTAGAGATGGACAGGGGGCCGACTACGAGCAGTACTTC.

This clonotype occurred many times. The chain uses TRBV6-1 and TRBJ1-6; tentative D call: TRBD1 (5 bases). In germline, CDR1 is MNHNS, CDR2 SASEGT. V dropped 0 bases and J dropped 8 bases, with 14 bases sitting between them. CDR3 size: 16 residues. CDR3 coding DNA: TGTGCCAGCAGTGAAGCCCACAGGAGAAGTGATTCACCCCTCCACTTT. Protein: CASSEAHRRSDSPLHF.